This T cell receptor beta chain was sequenced during a study of blood T cell repertoires in COVID-19. Study at large: Samples representing acute and convalescent COVID-19 were sourced from the United States, Italy and Spain. The cDNA or gDNA used as material had been derived from T cells, B-cell-depleted T cells, or PBMCs.

The trim removed 1 base at V and 4 bases at J, leaving 4 bases unmatched. Germline values: CDR1 MNHEY, CDR2 SVGAGI. The CDR3 spans 15 residues. Up to 2 weeks before entering the study, exposed participants had met a COVID-19 case. As processed by the authors: It was from reference gene primer amplification that nucleated cell counts were estimated. The protocol was immunoSEQ multiplex PCR, while the TCRdb copy is restricted to in-frame clones and leaves out a portion. D and trimming come from the DNA, and the V and J calls and clone size come from that table. In the table there are 150,000 or so clones, roughly 84% of which are singletons.

The genes are TRBV6-5 and TRBJ1-2; 9 bases match TRBD1. Sequencing was carried out using PBMCs or T cells enriched from blood (not recorded which). This clonotype originated in a woman in her fifties or sixties who had been exposed to COVID-19. CDR3 in amino acids: CASSYLTGGFYGYTF. CDR3 DNA sequence: TGTGCCAGCAGTTACTTGACAGGGGGTTTCTATGGCTACACCTTC.